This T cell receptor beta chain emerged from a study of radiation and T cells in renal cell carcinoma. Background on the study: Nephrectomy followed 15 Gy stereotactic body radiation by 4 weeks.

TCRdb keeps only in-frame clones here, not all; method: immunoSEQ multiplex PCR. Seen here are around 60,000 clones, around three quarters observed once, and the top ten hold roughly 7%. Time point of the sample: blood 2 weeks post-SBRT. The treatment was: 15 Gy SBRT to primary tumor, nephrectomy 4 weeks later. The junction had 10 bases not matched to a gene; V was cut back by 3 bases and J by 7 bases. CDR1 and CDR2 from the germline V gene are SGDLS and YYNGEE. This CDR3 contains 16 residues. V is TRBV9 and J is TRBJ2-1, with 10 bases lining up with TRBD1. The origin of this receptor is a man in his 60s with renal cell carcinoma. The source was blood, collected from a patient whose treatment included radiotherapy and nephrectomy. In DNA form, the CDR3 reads TGTGCCAGCAGCGAGTCCGGGACAGGGGATGCGAATGAGCAGTTCTTC. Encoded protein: CASSESGTGDANEQFF.